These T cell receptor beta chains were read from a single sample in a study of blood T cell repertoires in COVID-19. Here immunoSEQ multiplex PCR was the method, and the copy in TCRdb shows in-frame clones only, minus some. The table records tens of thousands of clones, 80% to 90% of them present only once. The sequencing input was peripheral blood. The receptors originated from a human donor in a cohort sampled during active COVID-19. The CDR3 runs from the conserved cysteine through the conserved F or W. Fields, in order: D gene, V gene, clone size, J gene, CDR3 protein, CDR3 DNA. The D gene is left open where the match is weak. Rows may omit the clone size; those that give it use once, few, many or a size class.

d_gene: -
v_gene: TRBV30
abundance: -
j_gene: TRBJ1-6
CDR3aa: CAWSPGPGRDSPLHF
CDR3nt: TGTGCCTGGAGTCCGGGCCCGGGGAGAGATTCACCCCTCCACTTT

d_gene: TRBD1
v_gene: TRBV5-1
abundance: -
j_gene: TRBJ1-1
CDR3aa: CASSSTGGNTEAFF
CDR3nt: TGCGCCAGCAGCTCGACAGGGGGGAACACTGAAGCTTTCTTT

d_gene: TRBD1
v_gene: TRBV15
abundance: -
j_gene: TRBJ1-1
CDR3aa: CATEQTGRAEAFF
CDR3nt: TGTGCCACCGAACAGACAGGGCGGGCTGAAGCTTTCTTT

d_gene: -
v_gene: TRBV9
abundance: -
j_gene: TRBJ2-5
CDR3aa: CASSVEVGGETQYF
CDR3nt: TGTGCCAGCAGCGTAGAGGTGGGGGGAGAGACCCAGTACTTC

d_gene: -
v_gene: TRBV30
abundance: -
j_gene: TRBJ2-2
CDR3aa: CAWRPRGTSTGELFF
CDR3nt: TGTGCCTGGAGGCCGCGGGGGACATCAACCGGGGAGCTGTTTTTT

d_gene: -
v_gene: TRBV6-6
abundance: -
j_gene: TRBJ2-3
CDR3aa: CASQGLTGEGDTQYF
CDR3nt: TGTGCCAGCCAGGGGCTGACAGGAGAAGGGGATACGCAGTATTTT

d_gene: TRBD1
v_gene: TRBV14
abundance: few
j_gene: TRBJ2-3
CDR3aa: CASSQHTGGYSTDTQYF
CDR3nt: TGTGCCAGCAGCCAACATACAGGGGGCTATTCCACAGATACGCAGTATTTT

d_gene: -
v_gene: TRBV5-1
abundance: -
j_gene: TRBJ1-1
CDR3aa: CASSLGLSEAFF
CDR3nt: TGCGCCAGCAGCTTGGGACTGTCTGAAGCTTTCTTT

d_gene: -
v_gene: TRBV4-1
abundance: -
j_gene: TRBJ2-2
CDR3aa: CASSRDTFTGELFF
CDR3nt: TGCGCCAGCAGCCGCGACACTTTCACCGGGGAGCTGTTTTTT

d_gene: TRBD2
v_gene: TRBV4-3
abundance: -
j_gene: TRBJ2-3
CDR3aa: CASSQGRSGGADTQYF
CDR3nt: TGCGCCAGCAGCCAAGGAAGAAGCGGGGGGGCCGATACGCAGTATTTT

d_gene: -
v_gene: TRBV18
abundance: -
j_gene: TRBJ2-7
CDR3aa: CASSPGLVSEQYF
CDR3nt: TGTGCCAGCTCACCGGGGCTAGTGAGCGAGCAGTACTTC

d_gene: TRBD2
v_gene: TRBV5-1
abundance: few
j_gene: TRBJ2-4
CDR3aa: CASSLAVGLAGGPQAKNIQYF
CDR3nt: TGCGCCAGCAGCTTGGCCGTTGGACTAGCGGGAGGGCCGCAAGCCAAAAACATTCAGTACTTC

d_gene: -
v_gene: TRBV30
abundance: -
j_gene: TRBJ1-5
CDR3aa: CAWTTGFSNQPQHF
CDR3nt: TGTGCCTGGACCACAGGGTTTTCCAATCAGCCCCAGCATTTT

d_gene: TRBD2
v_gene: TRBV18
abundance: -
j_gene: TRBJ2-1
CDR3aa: CASSPRSGGASNEQFF
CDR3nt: TGTGCCAGCTCACCACGGAGCGGGGGGGCTAGTAATGAGCAGTTCTTC

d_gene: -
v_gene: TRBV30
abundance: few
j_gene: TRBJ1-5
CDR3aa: CAWTPQGHSNQPQHF
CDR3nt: TGTGCCTGGACTCCGCAGGGTCATAGCAATCAGCCCCAGCATTTT

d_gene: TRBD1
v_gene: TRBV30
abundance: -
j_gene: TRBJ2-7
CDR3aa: CAWRGPRGTGYYEQYF
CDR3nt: TGTGCCTGGAGGGGCCCCCGAGGGACAGGGTACTACGAGCAGTACTTC

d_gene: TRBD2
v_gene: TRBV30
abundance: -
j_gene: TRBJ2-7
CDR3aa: CAWSSGGRAVYEQYF
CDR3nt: TGTGCCTGGAGTTCAGGCGGGAGGGCCGTCTACGAGCAGTACTTC

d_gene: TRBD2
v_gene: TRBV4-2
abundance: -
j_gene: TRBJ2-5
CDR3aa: CASSRGRAGQETQYF
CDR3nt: TGTGCCAGCAGCCGTGGGAGGGCAGGGCAAGAGACCCAGTACTTC

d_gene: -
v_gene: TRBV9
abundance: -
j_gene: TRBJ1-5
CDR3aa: CASSGDRPGLQPQHF
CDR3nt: TGTGCCAGCAGCGGCGATCGCCCGGGACTTCAGCCCCAGCATTTT

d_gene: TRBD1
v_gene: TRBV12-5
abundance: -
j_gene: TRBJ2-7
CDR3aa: CASGLRDRATVYEQYF
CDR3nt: TGTGCTAGTGGTTTGCGGGACAGGGCCACCGTGTACGAGCAGTACTTC

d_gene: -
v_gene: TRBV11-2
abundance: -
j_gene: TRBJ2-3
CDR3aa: CASSQARGIVTDTQYF
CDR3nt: TGTGCCAGCAGCCAGGCAAGGGGGATTGTCACAGATACGCAGTATTTT

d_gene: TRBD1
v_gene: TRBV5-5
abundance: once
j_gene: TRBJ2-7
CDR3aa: CASSFAGTGGHEQYF
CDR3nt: TGTGCCAGCAGCTTTGCCGGGACAGGGGGCCACGAGCAGTACTTC

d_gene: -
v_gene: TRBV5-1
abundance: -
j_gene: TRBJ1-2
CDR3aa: CASRTQEMDGYTF
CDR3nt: TGCGCCAGCAGGACACAAGAAATGGATGGCTACACCTTC

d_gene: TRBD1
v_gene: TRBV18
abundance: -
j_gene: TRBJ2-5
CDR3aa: CASSGDRQETQYF
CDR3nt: TGTGCCAGCTCTGGGGACAGGCAAGAGACCCAGTACTTC

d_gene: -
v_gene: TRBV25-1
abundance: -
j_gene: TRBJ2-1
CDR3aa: CASSESSYNEQFF
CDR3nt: TGTGCCAGCAGTGAATCTTCGTACAATGAGCAGTTCTTC

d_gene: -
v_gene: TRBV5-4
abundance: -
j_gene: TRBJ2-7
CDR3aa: CASSLERRGEQYF
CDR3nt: TGTGCCAGCAGCTTGGAGCGGCGAGGCGAGCAGTACTTC

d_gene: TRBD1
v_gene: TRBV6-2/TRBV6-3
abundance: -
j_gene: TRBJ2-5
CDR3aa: CASSYWTGGQYF
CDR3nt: TGTGCCAGCAGTTATTGGACAGGGGGCCAGTACTTC

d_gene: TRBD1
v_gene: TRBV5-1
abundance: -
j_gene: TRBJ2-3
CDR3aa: CASSPDRGSADTQYF
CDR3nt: TGCGCCAGCAGCCCAGACAGGGGTTCGGCAGATACGCAGTATTTT

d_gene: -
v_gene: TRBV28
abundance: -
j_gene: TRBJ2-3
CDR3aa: CASSPEAGWADTQYF
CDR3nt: TGTGCCAGCAGCCCCGAGGCAGGGTGGGCAGATACGCAGTATTTT

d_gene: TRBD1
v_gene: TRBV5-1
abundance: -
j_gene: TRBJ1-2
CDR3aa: CASSLTGTGYGYTF
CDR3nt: TGCGCCAGCAGCTTGACCGGGACAGGCTATGGCTACACCTTC

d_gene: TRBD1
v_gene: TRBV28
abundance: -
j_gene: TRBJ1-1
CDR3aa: CASSIGQGRRDTEAFF
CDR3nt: TGTGCCAGCAGTATTGGACAGGGGAGACGGGACACTGAAGCTTTCTTT

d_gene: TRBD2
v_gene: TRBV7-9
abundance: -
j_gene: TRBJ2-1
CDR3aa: CASSPTRAGDNEQFF
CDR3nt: TGTGCCAGCAGCCCGACGAGAGCGGGGGACAATGAGCAGTTCTTC

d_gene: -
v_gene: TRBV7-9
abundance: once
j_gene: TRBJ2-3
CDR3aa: CASSLPRGFPDTQYF
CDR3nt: TGTGCCAGCAGCTTACCCAGGGGCTTTCCAGATACGCAGTATTTT

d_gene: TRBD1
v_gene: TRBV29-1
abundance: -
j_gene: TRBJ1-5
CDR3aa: CSAKAGGEQPQHF
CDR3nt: TGCAGCGCTAAGGCAGGGGGTGAGCAGCCCCAGCATTTT

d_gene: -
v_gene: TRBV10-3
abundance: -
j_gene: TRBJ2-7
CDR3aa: CAISGSYEQYF
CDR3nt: TGTGCCATCAGCGGGAGCTACGAGCAGTACTTC

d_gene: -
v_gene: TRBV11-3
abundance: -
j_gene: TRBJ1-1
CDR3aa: CASSPGQSNTEAFF
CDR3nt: TGTGCCAGCAGCCCTGGACAGAGTAACACTGAAGCTTTCTTT

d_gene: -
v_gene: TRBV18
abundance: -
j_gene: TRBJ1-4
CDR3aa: CASSPGLGGTEKLFF
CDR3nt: TGTGCCAGCTCACCCGGCCTTGGGGGGACTGAAAAACTGTTTTTT

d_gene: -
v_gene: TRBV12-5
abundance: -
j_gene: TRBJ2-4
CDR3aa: CASGLSLAKNIQYF
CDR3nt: TGTGCTAGTGGTTTAAGCCTAGCCAAAAACATTCAGTACTTC

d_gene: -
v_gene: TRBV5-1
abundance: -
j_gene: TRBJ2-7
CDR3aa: CASSLDTYEQYF
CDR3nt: TGCGCCAGCAGCCTGGATACCTACGAGCAGTACTTC

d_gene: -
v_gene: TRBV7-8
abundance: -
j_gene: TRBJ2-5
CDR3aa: CASSLNYGLGETQYF
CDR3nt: TGTGCCAGCAGCCTGAACTATGGACTCGGGGAGACCCAGTACTTC

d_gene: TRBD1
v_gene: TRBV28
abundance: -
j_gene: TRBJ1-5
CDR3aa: CASSQEGQGAVGNQPQHF
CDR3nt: TGTGCCAGCTCCCAAGAAGGACAGGGGGCGGTGGGCAATCAGCCCCAGCATTTT

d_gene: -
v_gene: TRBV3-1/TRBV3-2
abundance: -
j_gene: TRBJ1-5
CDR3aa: CASSPNRGNQPQHF
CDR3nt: TGTGCCAGCAGCCCTAACAGGGGCAATCAGCCCCAGCATTTT

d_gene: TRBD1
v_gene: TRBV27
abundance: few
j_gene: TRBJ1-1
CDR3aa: CASSGWDSVNTEAFF
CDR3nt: TGTGCCAGCAGTGGGTGGGACAGTGTGAACACTGAAGCTTTCTTT

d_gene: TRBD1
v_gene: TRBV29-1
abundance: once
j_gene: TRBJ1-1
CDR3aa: CSVVTGVPNTEAFF
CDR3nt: TGCAGCGTTGTAACAGGGGTCCCGAACACTGAAGCTTTCTTT

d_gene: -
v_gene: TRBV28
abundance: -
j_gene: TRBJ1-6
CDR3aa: CASKISGSASPLHF
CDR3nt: TGTGCCAGCAAAATTTCGGGATCGGCTTCACCCCTCCACTTT

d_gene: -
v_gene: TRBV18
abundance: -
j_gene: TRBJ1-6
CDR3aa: CASSPRTGRSPLHF
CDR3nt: TGTGCCAGCTCGCCGCGTACCGGTCGTTCACCCCTCCACTTT

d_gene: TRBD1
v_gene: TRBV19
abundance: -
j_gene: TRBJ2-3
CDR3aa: CATQGETSTDTQYF
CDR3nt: TGTGCCACTCAGGGGGAAACTAGCACAGATACGCAGTATTTT

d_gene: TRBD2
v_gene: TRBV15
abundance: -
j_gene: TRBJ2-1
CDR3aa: CATSRDSAGVYNEQFF
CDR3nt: TGTGCCACCAGCAGAGATTCGGCGGGGGTCTACAATGAGCAGTTCTTC

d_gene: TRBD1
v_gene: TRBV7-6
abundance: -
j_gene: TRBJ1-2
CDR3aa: CASSPQQGVLEGYTF
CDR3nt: TGTGCCAGCAGCCCCCAACAGGGGGTCCTCGAGGGCTACACCTTC

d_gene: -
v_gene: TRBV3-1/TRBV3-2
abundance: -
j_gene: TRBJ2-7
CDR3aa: CASSPGGPYYEQYF
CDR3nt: TGTGCCAGCAGCCCTGGAGGGCCTTACTACGAGCAGTACTTC

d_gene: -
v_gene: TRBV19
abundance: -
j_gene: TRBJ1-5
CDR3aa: CASSNRGGSAQHF
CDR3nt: TGTGCCAGTAGCAATCGAGGGGGATCGGCCCAGCATTTT